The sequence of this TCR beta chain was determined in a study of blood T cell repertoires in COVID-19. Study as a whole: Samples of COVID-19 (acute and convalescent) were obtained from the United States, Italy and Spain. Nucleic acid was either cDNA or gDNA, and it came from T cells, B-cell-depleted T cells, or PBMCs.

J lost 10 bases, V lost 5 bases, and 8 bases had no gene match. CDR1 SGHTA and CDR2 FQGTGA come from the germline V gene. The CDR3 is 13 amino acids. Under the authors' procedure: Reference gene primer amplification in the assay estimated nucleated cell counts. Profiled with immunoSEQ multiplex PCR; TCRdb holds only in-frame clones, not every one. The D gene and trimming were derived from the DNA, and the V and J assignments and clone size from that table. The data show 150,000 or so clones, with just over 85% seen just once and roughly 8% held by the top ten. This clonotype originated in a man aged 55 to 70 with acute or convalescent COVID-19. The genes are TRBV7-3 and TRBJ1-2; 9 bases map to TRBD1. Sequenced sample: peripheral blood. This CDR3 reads CASSPLGTGFYTF. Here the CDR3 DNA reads TGTGCCAGCAGCCCCCTGGGGACAGGGTTCTACACCTTC.